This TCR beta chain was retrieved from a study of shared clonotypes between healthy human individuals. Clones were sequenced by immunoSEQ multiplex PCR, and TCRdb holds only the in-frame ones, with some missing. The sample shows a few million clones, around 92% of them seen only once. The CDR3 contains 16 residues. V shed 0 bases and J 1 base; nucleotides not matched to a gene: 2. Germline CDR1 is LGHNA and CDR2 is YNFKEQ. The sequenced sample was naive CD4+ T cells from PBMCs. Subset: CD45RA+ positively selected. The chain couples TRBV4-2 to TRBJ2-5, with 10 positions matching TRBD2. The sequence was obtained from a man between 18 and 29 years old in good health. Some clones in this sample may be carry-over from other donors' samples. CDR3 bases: TGTGCCAGCAGCCAAGAAAGCGGGAGGGCCCAAGAGACCCAGTACTTC. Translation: CASSQESGRAQETQYF.